These T cell receptor beta chains were read from a single sample in a study of T-cell reconstitution after alpha-beta-depleted transplantation in children. TCRdb reprocessed the PCR reads via MiXCR and lists one record per CDR3 protein. The sample contains around 240,000 distinct CDR3 sequences, over 9.5% of which appear only once. The material was PBMCs from the stem cell graft donor, obtained from the stem cell graft. The receptors were sampled from a human donor who donated a stem cell graft to a child with SCID. Both conserved end residues are part of each CDR3. A D gene is named only where the DNA matches it firmly. Not all rows give a size; the values are once, few, many and, for expanded clones, a class.

abundance	j_gene	d_gene	v_gene	CDR3nt	CDR3aa
many	TRBJ2-5	NA	TRBV15	TGTGCCACCAGCTCTGGAGACTTGTCCGAGACCCAGTACTTC	CATSSGDLSETQYF
many	TRBJ2-2	NA	TRBV12-3/TRBV12-4	TGTGCCAGCAGTCTGTTGGGGGGCACCGGGGAGCTGTTTTTT	CASSLLGGTGELFF
many	TRBJ2-2	TRBD1	TRBV12-3/TRBV12-4	TGTGCCAGCAGGACAGGGTCTGAGTTCACCGGGGAGCTGTTTTTT	CASRTGSEFTGELFF
many	TRBJ2-7	NA	TRBV18	TGTGCCAGCTCACCACCGGGGTTCTCCTACGAGCAGTACTTC	CASSPPGFSYEQYF
NA	TRBJ1-2	NA	TRBV20-1	TGCAGTGCTAGAGTGGAAGGCTATGGCGACACCTTC	CSARVEGYGDTF
many	TRBJ1-2	NA	TRBV5-1	TGCGCCAGCAGCCCCCCGACGGGAATTAACTATGGCTACACCTTC	CASSPPTGINYGYTF
many	TRBJ2-1	NA	TRBV11-2	TGTGCCAGCAGCTTAGGACAAGGAACTGGCTACTCCTACAATGAGCAGTTCTTC	CASSLGQGTGYSYNEQFF
many	TRBJ1-2	NA	TRBV7-9	TGTGCCAGCAGACCCCAGGGAAACTATGGCTACACCTTC	CASRPQGNYGYTF
many	TRBJ1-5	NA	TRBV27	TGTGCCAGCAGTCGTTCTGGGGGCAATCAGCCCCAGCATTTT	CASSRSGGNQPQHF
many	TRBJ2-2	NA	TRBV5-1	TGCGCCAGCAGCTTGGCGGCCCCCGGCGGGGAGCTGTTTTTT	CASSLAAPGGELFF
many	TRBJ2-3	NA	TRBV7-9	TGTGCCAGCAGTTTCGGGGCCGATACGCAGTATTTT	CASSFGADTQYF
many	TRBJ2-1	TRBD2	TRBV20-1	TGCAGTGCTAAGCGGGGGAGAACCTACAATGAGCAGTTCTTC	CSAKRGRTYNEQFF
many	TRBJ1-1	TRBD1	TRBV7-9	TGTGCCAGCAGCCCACGGACAGGGTCGATGAACACTGAAGCTTTCTTT	CASSPRTGSMNTEAFF
many	TRBJ1-6	TRBD1	TRBV5-6	TGTGCCAGCAGCGTGGACAGGGGGTATAATTCACCCCTCCACTTT	CASSVDRGYNSPLHF
many	TRBJ1-1	NA	TRBV5-1	TGCGCCAGCAGCTTGGACAGGTGGGACACTGAAGCTTTCTTT	CASSLDRWDTEAFF
NA	TRBJ2-5	NA	TRBV5-1	TGCGCCAGCAGCTTGGAGCAGGGCCAAGAGACCCAGTCCTTC	CASSLEQGQETQSF
many	TRBJ1-5	NA	TRBV20-1	TGCAGTGCTAGCCAGGGGAGATGGAGCAATCAGCCCCAGCATTTT	CSASQGRWSNQPQHF
many	TRBJ1-3	NA	TRBV7-6	TGTGCCAGCAGCTTGGGACAACTCTCTGGAAACACCATATATTTT	CASSLGQLSGNTIYF
few	TRBJ2-7	NA	TRBV7-2	TGTGCCAGCAGCTCTTCCACTATTAACTACGAGCAGTACTTC	CASSSSTINYEQYF
many	TRBJ2-3	TRBD1	TRBV29-1	TGCAGCGTGAGGGGACAGTGGGATACGCAGTATTTT	CSVRGQWDTQYF
many	TRBJ1-1	NA	TRBV20-1	TGCAGTCCGGTCGGGGCAACAGGAAACACTGAAGCTTTCTTT	CSPVGATGNTEAFF
many	TRBJ1-1	TRBD1	TRBV27	TGTGCCAGCAGACGTTCCGGGACAGGGGGGACTGAAGCTTTCTTT	CASRRSGTGGTEAFF
NA	TRBJ1-1	TRBD1	TRBV29-1	TGCAGCTCGACCGGACAGGGTGAGAGGACTGAAGCTTTCTTT	CSSTGQGERTEAFF
many	TRBJ2-5	NA	TRBV3-1	TGTGCCAGCAGCCAAGACCCGATCCTCCAAGAGACCCAGTACTTC	CASSQDPILQETQYF
many	TRBJ2-1	TRBD2	TRBV20-1	TGCAGTGCTACGGCTCTAGCGGGGGGGACACGCGCCTACAATGAGCAGTTCTTC	CSATALAGGTRAYNEQFF
few	TRBJ1-4	NA	TRBV9	TGTGCCAGCAGCCCCGGGACACGGGGTGAAAAACTGTTTTTT	CASSPGTRGEKLFF
NA	TRBJ2-7	NA	TRBV7-2	TGTGCCAGCAGCTTCCAGGATTCCTACGAGCAGTACTTC	CASSFQDSYEQYF
many	TRBJ2-5	NA	TRBV5-1	TGCGCCAGCACCACGGGGGAAGAGACCCAGTACTTC	CASTTGEETQYF
many	TRBJ2-1	NA	TRBV5-1	TGCGCCAGCAGCTGGGGGGTCGCGGGGTCCTACAATGAGCAGTTCTTC	CASSWGVAGSYNEQFF
many	TRBJ1-4	NA	TRBV10-3	TGTGCCATCAGTGTATCCCGGGCGGCGGGGGAAAAACTGTTTTTT	CAISVSRAAGEKLFF
NA	TRBJ2-5	NA	TRBV20-1	TGCTGTGCTAGAGATGTGAAGGCCGACAATCTCCAAGAGACCCAGTACTTC	CCARDVKADNLQETQYF
many	TRBJ1-5	NA	TRBV7-2	TGTGCCAGCAGCTTAGTCAGGACTCGAAATCAGCCCCAGCATTTT	CASSLVRTRNQPQHF
many	TRBJ1-2	NA	TRBV7-2	TGTGCCAGCAGCTCCCGTCGGACAGACCTGTATGGCTACACCTTC	CASSSRRTDLYGYTF
NA	TRBJ2-6	TRBD1	TRBV5-1	TGCGCCAGCATGACAGGGGGCTCTGGGGCCAACGTCCTGACTTTC	CASMTGGSGANVLTF
many	TRBJ2-5	NA	TRBV11-2	TGTGCCAGCAGCTTAGTTGGGGTAGCAGAGACCCAGTACTTC	CASSLVGVAETQYF
many	TRBJ2-1	NA	TRBV5-1	TGCGCCAGCAGCTTGTTGGCAGCCAATGAGCAGTTCTTC	CASSLLAANEQFF
many	TRBJ2-1	TRBD2	TRBV6-5	TGTGCCAGCAGTTTCCTCGGGGGGGCCCTCAATGAGCAGTTCTTC	CASSFLGGALNEQFF
few	TRBJ2-2	TRBD1	TRBV12-3/TRBV12-4	TGTGCCAGCAGACACCGGGACAGGGAGGCCGGGGAGCTGTTTTTT	CASRHRDREAGELFF
many	TRBJ2-7	NA	TRBV5-6	TGTGCCAGCAGCTTCAATCCCACAGGGCATTTTCCCCACGAGCAGTACTTC	CASSFNPTGHFPHEQYF
many	TRBJ2-7	TRBD1	TRBV6-4	TGTGCCAGCAGTACCAAAAGACAGGGGTTCTTCGGTGGACCCTACGAGCAGTACTTC	CASSTKRQGFFGGPYEQYF